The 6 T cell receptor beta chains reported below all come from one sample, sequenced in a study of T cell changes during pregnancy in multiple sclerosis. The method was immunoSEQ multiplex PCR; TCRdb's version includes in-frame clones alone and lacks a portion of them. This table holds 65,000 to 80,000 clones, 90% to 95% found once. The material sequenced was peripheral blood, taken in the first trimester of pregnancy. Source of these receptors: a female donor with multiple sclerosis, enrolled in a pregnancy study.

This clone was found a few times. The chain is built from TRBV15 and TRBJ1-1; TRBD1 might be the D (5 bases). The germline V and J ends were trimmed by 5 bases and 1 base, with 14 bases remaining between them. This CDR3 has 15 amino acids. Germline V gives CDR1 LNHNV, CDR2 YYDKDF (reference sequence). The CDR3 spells CATSSRGGSNTEAFF. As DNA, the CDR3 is TGTGCCACCAGCTCGCGCGGGGGATCGAACACTGAAGCTTTCTTT.

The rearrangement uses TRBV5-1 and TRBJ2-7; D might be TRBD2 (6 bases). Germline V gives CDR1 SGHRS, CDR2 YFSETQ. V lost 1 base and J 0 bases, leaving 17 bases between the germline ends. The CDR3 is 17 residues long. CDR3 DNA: TGCGCCAGCAGCTTGTCGCGGGGCGCCTCCAGCTCCTACGAGCAGTACTTC. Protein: CASSLSRGASSSYEQYF.

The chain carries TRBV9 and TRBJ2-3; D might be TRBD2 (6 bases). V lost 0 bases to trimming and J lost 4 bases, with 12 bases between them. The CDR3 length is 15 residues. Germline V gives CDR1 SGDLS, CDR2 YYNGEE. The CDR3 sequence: CASSVGRTTSDTQYF. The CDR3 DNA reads TGTGCCAGCAGCGTAGGGAGGACTACGTCAGATACGCAGTATTTT.

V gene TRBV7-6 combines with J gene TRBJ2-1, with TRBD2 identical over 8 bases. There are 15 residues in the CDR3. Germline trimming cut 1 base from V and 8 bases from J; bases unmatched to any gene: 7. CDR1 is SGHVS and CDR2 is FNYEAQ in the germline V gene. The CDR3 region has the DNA TGTGCCAGCAGCTTAGTAGGGACTAGGATTGATGAGCAGTTCTTC. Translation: CASSLVGTRIDEQFF.

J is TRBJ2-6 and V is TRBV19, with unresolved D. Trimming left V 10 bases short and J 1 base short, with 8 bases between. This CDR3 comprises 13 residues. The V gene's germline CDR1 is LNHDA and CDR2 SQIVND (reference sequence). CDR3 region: CATRMSGANVLTF. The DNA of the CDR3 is TGTGCCACCAGGATGTCTGGGGCCAACGTCCTGACTTTC.

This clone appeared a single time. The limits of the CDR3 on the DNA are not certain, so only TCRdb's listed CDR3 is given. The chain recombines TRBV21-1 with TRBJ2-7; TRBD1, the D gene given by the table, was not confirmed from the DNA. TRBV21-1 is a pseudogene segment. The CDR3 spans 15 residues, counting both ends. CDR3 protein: CASSTVGQGSYEQYF.